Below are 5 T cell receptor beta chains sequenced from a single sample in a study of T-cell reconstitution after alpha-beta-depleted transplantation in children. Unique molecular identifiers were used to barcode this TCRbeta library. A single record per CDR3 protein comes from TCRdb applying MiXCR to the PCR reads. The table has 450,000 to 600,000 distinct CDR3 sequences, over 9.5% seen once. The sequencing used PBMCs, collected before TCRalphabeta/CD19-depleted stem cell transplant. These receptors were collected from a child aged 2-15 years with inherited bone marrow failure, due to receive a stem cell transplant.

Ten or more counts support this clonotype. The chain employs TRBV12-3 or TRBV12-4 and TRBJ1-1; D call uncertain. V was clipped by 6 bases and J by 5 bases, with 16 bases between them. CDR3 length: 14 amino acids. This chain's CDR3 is CASRRDFGRTEAFF. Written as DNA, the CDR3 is TGTGCCAGCAGAAGGGATTTCGGTCGTACTGAAGCTTTCTTT.

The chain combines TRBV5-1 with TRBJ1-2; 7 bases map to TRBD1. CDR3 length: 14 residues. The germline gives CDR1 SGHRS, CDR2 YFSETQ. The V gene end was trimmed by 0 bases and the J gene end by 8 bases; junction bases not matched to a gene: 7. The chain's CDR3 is CASSLETGIDGYTF. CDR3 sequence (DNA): TGCGCCAGCAGCTTGGAGACAGGGATTGACGGCTACACCTTC.

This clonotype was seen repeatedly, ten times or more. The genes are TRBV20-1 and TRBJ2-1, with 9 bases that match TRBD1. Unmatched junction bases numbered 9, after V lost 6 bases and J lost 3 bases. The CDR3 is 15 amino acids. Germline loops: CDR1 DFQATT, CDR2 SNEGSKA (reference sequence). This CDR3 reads CSARDRVGVYNEQFF. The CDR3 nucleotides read TGCAGTGCCAGGGACAGGGTGGGCGTCTACAATGAGCAGTTCTTC.

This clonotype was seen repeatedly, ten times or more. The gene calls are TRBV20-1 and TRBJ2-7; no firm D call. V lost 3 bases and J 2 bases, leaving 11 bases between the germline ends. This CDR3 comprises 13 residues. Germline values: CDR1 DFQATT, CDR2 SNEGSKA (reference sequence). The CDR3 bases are TGCAGTGCTAGCGTGGCAGCAGCCTACGAGCAGTACTTC. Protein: CSASVAAAYEQYF.

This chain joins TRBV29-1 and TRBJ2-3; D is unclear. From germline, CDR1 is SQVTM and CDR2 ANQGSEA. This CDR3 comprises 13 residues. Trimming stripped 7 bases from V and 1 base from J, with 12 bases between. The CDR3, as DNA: TGCAGCGCAACCTCAGAAGGCACAGATACGCAGTATTTT. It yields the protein CSATSEGTDTQYF.